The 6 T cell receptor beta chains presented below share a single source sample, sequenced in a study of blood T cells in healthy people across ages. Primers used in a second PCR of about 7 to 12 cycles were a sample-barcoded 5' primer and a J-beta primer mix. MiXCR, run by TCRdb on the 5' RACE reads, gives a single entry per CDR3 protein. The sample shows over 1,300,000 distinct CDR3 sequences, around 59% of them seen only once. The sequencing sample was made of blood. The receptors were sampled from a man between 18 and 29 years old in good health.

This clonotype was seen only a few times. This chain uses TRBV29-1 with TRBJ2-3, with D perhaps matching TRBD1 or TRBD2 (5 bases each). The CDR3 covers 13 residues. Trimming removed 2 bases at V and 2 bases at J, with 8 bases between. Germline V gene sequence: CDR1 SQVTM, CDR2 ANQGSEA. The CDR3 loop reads CSVEQGATDTQYF. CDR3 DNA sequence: TGCAGCGTTGAACAGGGAGCCACAGATACGCAGTATTTT.

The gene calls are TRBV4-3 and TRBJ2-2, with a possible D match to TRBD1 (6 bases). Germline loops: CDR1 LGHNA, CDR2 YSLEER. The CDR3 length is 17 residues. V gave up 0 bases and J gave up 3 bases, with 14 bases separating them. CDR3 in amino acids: CASSQEFRGDDTGELFF. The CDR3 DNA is TGCGCCAGCAGCCAAGAATTCAGGGGTGATGACACCGGGGAGCTGTTTTTT.

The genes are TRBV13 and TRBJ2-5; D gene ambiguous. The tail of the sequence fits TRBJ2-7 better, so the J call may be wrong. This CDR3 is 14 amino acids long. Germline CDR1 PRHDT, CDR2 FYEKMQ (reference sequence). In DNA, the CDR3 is TGTGCCAGCAGCTTAAATGGGCCGCATTACGAGCAGTACTTC. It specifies CASSLNGPHYEQYF.

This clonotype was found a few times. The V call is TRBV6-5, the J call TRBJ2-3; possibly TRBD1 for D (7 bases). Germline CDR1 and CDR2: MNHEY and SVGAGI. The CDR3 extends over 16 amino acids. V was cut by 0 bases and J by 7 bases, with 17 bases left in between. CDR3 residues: CASSYSAGGLANTQYF. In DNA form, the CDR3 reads TGTGCCAGCAGTTACTCGGCAGGGGGGTTGGCAAATACGCAGTATTTT.

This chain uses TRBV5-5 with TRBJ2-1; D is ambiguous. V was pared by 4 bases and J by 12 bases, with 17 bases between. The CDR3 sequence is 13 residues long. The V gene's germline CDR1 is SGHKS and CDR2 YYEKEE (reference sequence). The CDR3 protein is CASSPLRISGQFF. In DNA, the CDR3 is TGTGCCAGCAGCCCGTTACGGATATCGGGGCAGTTCTTC.

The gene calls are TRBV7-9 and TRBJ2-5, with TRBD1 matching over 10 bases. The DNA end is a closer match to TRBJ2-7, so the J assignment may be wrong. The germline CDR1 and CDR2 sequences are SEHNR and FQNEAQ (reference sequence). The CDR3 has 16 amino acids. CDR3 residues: CASSSTGTGATYEQYF. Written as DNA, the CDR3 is TGTGCCAGCAGCTCAACCGGGACAGGGGCCACCTACGAGCAGTACTTC.